This paragraph covers one TCR beta chain sequence. The antigen it recognizes is unknown. No clone much larger than this one lies a single base away; base qualities are absent. Peripheral blood CD8+ and CD4+ T cells from healthy donors, Susac syndrome patients and multiple sclerosis patients were profiled by high-throughput TCR beta sequencing. Susac syndrome patients met recently defined diagnostic criteria for definite or probable disease. Bulk CD8+ and CD4+ T cells were purified by magnetic negative isolation, while CD8+ TEMRA cells were enriched using FACS. Blood was collected in EDTA tubes and processed within 24 hours, with PBMCs isolated through density gradient centrifugation. PBMCs intended for TCR sequencing were frozen in liquid nitrogen and were later thawed in a 37 degrees C water bath. The sorted or isolated CD4+, CD8+ and CD8+ TEMRA cells reached a purity of at least 90%. This sample is part of a study of CD8 T cells in Susac syndrome (dated by TCRdb to between 2018 and 2021). In the study overall: Among the sequenced Susac syndrome patients, about 6 had clinically active disease and roughly 8 were in clinical remission. The study used repertoire sequencing to test whether antigen drove CD8+ T cell activation and differentiation in Susac syndrome. At the time of blood withdrawal, Susac syndrome patients were either therapy-naive, taking corticosteroids (with some also receiving IVIg), or on IVIg alone.

RNA was extracted using the RNeasy kit, and roughly 0.45 to 1 ug of the RNA was reverse transcribed with random hexamers. The immunoSEQ multiplex PCR assay, covering 54 Vbeta and 13 Jbeta segments, was used to amplify TCR beta CDR3 regions. Bias from PCR amplification was corrected by using a synthetic template baseline for primer optimization and for computational correction. From the authors' description of their analysis: Reads were annotated to V, D and J genes per IMGT and analyzed with immunoSEQ Analyzer, keeping only productive sequences. Clonality was calculated as one minus the Shannon entropy normalized by log2 of the number of productive unique sequences. For each patient and control, public and private clones were evaluated within the 100 most prevalent clones. Susac-specific clones were defined as absent from healthy and MS cohorts, around 1,000 published viral clones and other ImmuneACCESS disease sequences. TCRdb itself trimmed the public reads at Q25 with fastp, ran MiXCR and retained productive beta chains. Identical CDR3 protein sequences are pooled into one entry, listed with their most common genes and DNA. The V and J calls shown here were made by TCRdb, not taken from the authors' results. Recorded for this sample are some 180,000 distinct CDR3 sequences; just under 95% of them occurred a single time. Around 0.095% of the sample is held by the ten biggest clonotypes.

Results and caveats for the whole study, not just this receptor: In patients with Susac syndrome, the CD4+ T cell repertoire showed no detectable clonal expansion. The TCR sequencing and HLA analysis was acknowledged to have included a relatively small number of individuals.

Clipping removes 3 bases from V and 7 bases from J, with 9 as the unmatched junction base count. Measured from the cysteine to the phenylalanine, the CDR3 is 14 residues long. Of all the DNA, just the CDR3 is kept, 42 bases in frame from base 1. Looking up the germline V gene (reference sequence) yields CDR1 DFQATT and CDR2 SNEGSKA. The source material was CD4+ T cells from PBMCs. The rearrangement joined TRBV20-1 to TRBJ2-3; 8 junctional bases match TRBD2. The TCR originated in a human donor with Susac syndrome. The DNA sequence is TGCAGTGCTAGGGGGCTAGCGGGTGTCTATACGCAGTATTTT. Translated, this gives CSARGLAGVYTQYF.